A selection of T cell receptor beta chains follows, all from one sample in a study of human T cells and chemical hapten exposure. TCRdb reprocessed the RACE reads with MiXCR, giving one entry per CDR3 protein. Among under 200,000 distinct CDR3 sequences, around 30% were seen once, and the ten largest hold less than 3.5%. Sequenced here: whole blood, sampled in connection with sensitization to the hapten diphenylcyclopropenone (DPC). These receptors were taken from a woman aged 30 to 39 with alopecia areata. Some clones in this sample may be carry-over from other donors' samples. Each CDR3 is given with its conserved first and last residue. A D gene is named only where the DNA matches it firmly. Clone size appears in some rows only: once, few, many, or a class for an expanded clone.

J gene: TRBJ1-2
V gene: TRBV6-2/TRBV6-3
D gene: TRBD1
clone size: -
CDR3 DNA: TGTGCCAGCAGACCCGGGACAGGGGGCGTCTTCTATGGCTACACCTTC
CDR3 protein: CASRPGTGGVFYGYTF

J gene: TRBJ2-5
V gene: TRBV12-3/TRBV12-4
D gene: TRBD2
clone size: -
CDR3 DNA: TGTGCCAGCAGTTCCCCCGTCGTAGCGGGAGGATCAGAGACCCAGTACTTC
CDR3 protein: CASSSPVVAGGSETQYF

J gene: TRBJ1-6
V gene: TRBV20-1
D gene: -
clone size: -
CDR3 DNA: TGCAGTGCTAGTTGGGACAAGATGTATTCACCCCTCCACTTT
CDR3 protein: CSASWDKMYSPLHF

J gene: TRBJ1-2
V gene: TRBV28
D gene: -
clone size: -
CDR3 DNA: TGTGCCAGCAGTCATAATCCGAGGGCCTATGGCTACACCTTC
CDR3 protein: CASSHNPRAYGYTF

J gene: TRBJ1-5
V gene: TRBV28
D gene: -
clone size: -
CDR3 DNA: TGTGCCAGCAGTTCAGGGACGTCTCAGCCCCAGCATTTT
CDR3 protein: CASSSGTSQPQHF

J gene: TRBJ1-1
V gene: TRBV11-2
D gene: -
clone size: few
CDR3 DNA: TGTGCCAGCAGCTTGAAGGTGTCGAACACTGAAGCTTTCTTT
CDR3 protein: CASSLKVSNTEAFF

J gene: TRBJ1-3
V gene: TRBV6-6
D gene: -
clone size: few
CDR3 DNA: TGTGCCAGCAGTTACCCGGGGACAACCGGAAACACCATATATTTT
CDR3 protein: CASSYPGTTGNTIYF

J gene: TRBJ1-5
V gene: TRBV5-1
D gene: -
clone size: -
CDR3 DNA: TGCGCCAGCAGCGGCGGTGGGAAGGATCAGCCCCAGCATTTT
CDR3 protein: CASSGGGKDQPQHF

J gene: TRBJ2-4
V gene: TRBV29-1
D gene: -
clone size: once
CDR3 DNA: TGCAGCGTTGAGATGGAGGCCAAAAACATTCAGTACTTC
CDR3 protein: CSVEMEAKNIQYF

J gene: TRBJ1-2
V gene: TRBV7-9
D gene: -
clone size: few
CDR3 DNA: TGTGCCAGCAGCTTAGAGGGGGATAGCGGCTACACCTTC
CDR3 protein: CASSLEGDSGYTF

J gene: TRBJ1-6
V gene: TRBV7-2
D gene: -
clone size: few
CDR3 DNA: TGTGCCAGCAGTGGACTCGTTGGTTCACCCCTCCACTTT
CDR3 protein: CASSGLVGSPLHF

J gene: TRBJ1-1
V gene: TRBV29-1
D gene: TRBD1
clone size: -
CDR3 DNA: TGCAGCGTTGAAGGGGACAGCAACACTGAAGCTTTCTTT
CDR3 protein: CSVEGDSNTEAFF

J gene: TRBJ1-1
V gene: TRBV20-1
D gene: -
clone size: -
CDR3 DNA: TGCAGTGCTAGCCACAGGGACACTGAAGCTTTCTTT
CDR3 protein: CSASHRDTEAFF

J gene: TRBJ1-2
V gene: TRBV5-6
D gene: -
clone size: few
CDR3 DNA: TGTGCCAGCAGCCCGATACAGGGTGCCTATGGCTACACCTTC
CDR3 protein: CASSPIQGAYGYTF

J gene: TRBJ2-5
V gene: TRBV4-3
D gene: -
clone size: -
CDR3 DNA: TGCGCCAGCAGCCGGTCCCTCGCGGAGACCCAGTACTTC
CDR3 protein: CASSRSLAETQYF

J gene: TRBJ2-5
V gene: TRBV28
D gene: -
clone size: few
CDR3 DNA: TGTGCCAGCAGTTTAAAACTAGTGCAAGAGACCCAGTACTTC
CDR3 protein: CASSLKLVQETQYF

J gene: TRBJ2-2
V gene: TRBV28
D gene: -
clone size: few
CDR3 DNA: TGTGCCACCATCGGAACCGGGGAGCTGTTTTTT
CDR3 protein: CATIGTGELFF

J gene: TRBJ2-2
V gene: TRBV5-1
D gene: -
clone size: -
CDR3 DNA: TGCGTCAGCAGCTTGGAAGTCACCGGGGAGCTGTTTTTT
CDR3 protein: CVSSLEVTGELFF

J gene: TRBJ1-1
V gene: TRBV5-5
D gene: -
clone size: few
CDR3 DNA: TGTGCCAGCAGCTACTCGTCAGAGACTGAAGCTTTCTTT
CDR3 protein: CASSYSSETEAFF

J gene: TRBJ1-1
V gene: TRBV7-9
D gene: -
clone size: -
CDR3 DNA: TGTGCCAGCAGCTTCATAGCGGGCACTGAAGCTTTCTTT
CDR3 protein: CASSFIAGTEAFF

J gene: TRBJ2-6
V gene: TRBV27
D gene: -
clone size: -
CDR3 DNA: TGTGCCAGCAGTGCCCAGACGGTGAGCTCTGGGGCCAACGTCCTGACTTTC
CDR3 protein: CASSAQTVSSGANVLTF

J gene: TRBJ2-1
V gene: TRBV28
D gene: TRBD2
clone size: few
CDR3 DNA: TGTGCCAGCAGCTTGACCGGGACTAGCGGGAGGGCAAATGAGCAGTTCTTC
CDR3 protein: CASSLTGTSGRANEQFF

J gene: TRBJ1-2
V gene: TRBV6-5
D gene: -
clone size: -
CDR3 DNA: TGTGCCAGCCGAGGCGGAAGGGGACTGTTAAACTATGGCTACACCTTC
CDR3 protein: CASRGGRGLLNYGYTF

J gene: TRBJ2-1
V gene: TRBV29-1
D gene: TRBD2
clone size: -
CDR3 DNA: TGCAGCGTTGATAATGGCGGGAGGGACTTTACGCGGCAGTTCTTC
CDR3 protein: CSVDNGGRDFTRQFF

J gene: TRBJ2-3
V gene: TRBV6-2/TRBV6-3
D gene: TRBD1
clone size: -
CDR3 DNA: TGTGCCAGCAGTAGGACAGGTCCCGCAGATACGCAGTATTTT
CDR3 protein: CASSRTGPADTQYF

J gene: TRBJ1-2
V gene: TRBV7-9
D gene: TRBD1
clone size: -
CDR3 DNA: TGTGCCAGCAGCTCAGGGGGCGGGAGCTACACCTTC
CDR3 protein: CASSSGGGSYTF

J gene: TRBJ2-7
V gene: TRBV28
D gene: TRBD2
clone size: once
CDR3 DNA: TGTGCCAGCAGTTTCGGGGGGGCCGCTACCTACGAGCAGTACTTC
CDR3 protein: CASSFGGAATYEQYF

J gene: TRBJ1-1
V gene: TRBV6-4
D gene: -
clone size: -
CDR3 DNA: TGTGCCAGCAGTGACGGGAAGGGCTGGGTTGACACTGAAGCTTTCTTT
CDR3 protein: CASSDGKGWVDTEAFF

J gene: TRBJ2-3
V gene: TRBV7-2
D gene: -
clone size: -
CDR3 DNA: TGTGCCAGCAGCTTGTCCGTGGGGACGGATACGCAGTATTTT
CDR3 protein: CASSLSVGTDTQYF

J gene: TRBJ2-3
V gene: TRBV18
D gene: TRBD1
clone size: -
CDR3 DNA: TGTGCCAGCTCACTAGACAGGGAAAGAACAGATACGCAGTATTTT
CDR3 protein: CASSLDRERTDTQYF

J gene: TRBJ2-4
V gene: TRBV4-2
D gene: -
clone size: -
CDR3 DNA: TGTGCCAGCAGCCAAGGAAGAGAAAACATTCAGTACTTC
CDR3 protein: CASSQGRENIQYF

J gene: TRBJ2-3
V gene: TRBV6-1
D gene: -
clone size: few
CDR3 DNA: TGTGCCAGCAGTGAAGCTACAATGTATTTT
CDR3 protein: CASSEATMYF

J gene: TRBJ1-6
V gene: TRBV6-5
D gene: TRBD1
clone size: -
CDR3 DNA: TGTGCCAGCAGTTACACAGGGGTCAAATCACCCCTCCACTTT
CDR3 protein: CASSYTGVKSPLHF

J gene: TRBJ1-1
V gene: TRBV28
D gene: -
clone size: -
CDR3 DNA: TGTGCCAGCAGTTTACTGCACACTGAAGCTTTCTTT
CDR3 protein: CASSLLHTEAFF

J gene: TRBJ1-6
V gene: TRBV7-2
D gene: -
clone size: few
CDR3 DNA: TGTGCCAGCAGCTTAGACTGGGATTCACCCCTCCACTTT
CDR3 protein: CASSLDWDSPLHF

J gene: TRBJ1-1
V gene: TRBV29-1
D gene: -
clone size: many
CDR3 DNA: TGCAGCGCGGGGCCGGGTAGGCTCACTGAAGCTTTCTTT
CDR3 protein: CSAGPGRLTEAFF

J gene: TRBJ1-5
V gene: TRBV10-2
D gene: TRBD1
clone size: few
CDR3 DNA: TGCGCCAGCAGTGAAGGCAGGGGGCCGGGATCTGGCAATCAGCCCCAGCATTTT
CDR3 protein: CASSEGRGPGSGNQPQHF

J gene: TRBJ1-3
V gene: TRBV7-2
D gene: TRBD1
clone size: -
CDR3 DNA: TGTGCCAGCAGCTCCGGACAGGCCTCCGGAAACACCATATATTTT
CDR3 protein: CASSSGQASGNTIYF

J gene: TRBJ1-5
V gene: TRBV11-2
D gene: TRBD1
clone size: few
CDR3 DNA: TGTGCCAGCAGCTTAGATAAAATATCCGGACAGGAGAAGTTGCGTAGCAATCAGCCCCAGCATTTT
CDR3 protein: CASSLDKISGQEKLRSNQPQHF

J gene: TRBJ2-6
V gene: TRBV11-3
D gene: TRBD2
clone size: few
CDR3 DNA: TGTGCCAGCAGCGTCGGGGGGGGGGCCAACGTCCTGACTTTC
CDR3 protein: CASSVGGGANVLTF

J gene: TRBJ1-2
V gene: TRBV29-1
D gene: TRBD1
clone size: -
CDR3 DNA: TGCAGCGTTCTCTCGTCTACAGGGGTTAACTATGGCTACACCTTC
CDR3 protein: CSVLSSTGVNYGYTF

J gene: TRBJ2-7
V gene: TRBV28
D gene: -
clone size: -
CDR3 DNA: TGTGCCAGCAGTCAGGCAGTAGGCCGCTACGAGCAGTACTTC
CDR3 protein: CASSQAVGRYEQYF

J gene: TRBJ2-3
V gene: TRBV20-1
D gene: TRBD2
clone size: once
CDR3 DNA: TGCAGTGCTAGAGTGAGGGTCGGGACTAGCGGGAGGGCCGCCCTGAGCACAGATACGCAGTATTTT
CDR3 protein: CSARVRVGTSGRAALSTDTQYF

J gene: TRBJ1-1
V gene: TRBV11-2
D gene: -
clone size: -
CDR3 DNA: TGTGCCAGCAGCCTGACTCCGGGCACTGAAGCTTTCTTT
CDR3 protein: CASSLTPGTEAFF

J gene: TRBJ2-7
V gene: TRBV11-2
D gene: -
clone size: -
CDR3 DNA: TGTGCCAGCAGCTTGGGGTTGGAATCCGAGCAGTACTTC
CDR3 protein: CASSLGLESEQYF

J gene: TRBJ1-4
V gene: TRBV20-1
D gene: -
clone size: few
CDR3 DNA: TGCAGTGCTAGAGATTCGGTTGCAACAACTAATGAAAAACTGTTTTTT
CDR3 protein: CSARDSVATTNEKLFF

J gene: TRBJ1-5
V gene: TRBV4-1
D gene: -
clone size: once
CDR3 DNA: TGCGCCAGCAGCCGTGCCCTCCACAATCAGCCCCAGCATTTT
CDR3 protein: CASSRALHNQPQHF

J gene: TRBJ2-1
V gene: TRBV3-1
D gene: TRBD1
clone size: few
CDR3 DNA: TGTGCCAGCAGCCAAGGGACAGGGACATACGATGAGCAGTTCTTC
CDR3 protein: CASSQGTGTYDEQFF

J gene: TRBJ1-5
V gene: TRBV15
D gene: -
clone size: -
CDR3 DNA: TGTGCCACCAGCGCCCGGGGGAGGGTGGGCAATCAGCCCCAGCATTTT
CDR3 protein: CATSARGRVGNQPQHF

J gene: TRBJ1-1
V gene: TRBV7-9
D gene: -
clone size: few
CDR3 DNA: TGTGCCAGCAGACGTTGGGAATCGAACACTGAAGCTTTCTTT
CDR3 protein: CASRRWESNTEAFF

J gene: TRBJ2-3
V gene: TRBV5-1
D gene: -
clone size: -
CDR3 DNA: TGCGCCAGCACCCTCCGGACACACACAGATACGCAGTATTTT
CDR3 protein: CASTLRTHTDTQYF

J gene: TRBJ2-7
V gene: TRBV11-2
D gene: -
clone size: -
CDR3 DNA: TGTGCCAGCACCCCCATACCAGGGCGGGGAGAGCAGTACTTC
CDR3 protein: CASTPIPGRGEQYF

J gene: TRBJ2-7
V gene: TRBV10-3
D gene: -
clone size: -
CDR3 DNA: TGTGCCATCAGATCGACGGACTCCTACGAGCAGTACTTC
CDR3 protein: CAIRSTDSYEQYF

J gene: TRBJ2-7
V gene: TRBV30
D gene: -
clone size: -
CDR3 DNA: TGTGCCTGGAGGAGTCGATTCGAGCAGTACTTC
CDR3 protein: CAWRSRFEQYF